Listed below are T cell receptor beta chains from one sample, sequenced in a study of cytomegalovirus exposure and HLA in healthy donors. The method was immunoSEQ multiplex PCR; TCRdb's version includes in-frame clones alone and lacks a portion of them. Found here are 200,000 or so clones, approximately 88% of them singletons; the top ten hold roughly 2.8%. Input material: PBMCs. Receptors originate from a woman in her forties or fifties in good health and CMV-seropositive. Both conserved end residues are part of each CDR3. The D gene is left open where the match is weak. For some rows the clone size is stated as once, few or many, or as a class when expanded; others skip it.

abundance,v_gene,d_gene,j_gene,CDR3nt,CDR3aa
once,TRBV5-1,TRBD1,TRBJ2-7,TGCGCCAGCAGCTTTACAGGGGTTGACGAGCAGTACTTC,CASSFTGVDEQYF
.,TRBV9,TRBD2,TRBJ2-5,TGTGCCAGCAGCGTAGGGACTAGCGGGGGGGCCTTCCCGCAAGAGACCCAGTACTTC,CASSVGTSGGAFPQETQYF
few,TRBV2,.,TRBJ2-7,TGTGCCACTAAACTGACAGAGTCCTACGAGCAGTACTTC,CATKLTESYEQYF
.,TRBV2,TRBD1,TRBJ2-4,TGTGCCAGCAGTACTGGACAGGGGCTAGCCAAAAACATTCAGTACTTC,CASSTGQGLAKNIQYF
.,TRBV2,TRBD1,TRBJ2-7,TGTGCCAGCAGGGACACAGGGGATTCGCCCTACGAGCAGTACTTC,CASRDTGDSPYEQYF
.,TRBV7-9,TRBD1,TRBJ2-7,TGTGCCAGCAGCGTTGGACAGGGGGACTACGAGCAGTACTTC,CASSVGQGDYEQYF
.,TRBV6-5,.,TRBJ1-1,TGTGCCAGCACCGACAGCATGAACACTGAAGCTTTCTTT,CASTDSMNTEAFF
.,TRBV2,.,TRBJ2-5,TGTGCCAGCAAGGGAGACCAAGAGACCCAGTACTTC,CASKGDQETQYF
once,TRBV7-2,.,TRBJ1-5,TGTGCCAGCAGCGCCCAAGGGGGGGGCCAGCCCCAGCATTTT,CASSAQGGGQPQHF
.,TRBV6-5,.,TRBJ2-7,TGTGCCAGCAGACCGCGGGGGCCAACCTACGAGCAGTACTTC,CASRPRGPTYEQYF
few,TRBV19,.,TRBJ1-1,TGTGCCAGTAGTATGTTAGGAGCTGAAGCTTTCTTT,CASSMLGAEAFF
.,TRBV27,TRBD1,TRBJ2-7,TGTGCCAGCAGCTCCGGGACAGGGGGGGGGAGCTCCTACGAGCAGTACTTC,CASSSGTGGGSSYEQYF
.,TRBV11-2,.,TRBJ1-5,TGTGCCAGCAGCTTAGCCGCGGGGGAGTCCTTCAATCAGCCCCAGCATTTT,CASSLAAGESFNQPQHF
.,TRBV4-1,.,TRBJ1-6,TGCGCCAGCAGCCCACAGATCTATAATTCACCCCTCCACTTT,CASSPQIYNSPLHF
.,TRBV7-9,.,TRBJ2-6,TGTGCCAGCAGCATTAGGGAGTTGGTTGGATCTGGGGCCAACGTCCTGACTTTC,CASSIRELVGSGANVLTF
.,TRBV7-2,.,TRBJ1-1,TGTGCCAGCAGCTTCAGGGAGAACACTGAAGCTTTCTTT,CASSFRENTEAFF
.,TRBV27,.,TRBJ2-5,TGTGCCAGCAGTCGCTCATCCCCGGGACAACAAGAGACCCAGTACTTC,CASSRSSPGQQETQYF
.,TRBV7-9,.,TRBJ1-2,TGTGCCAGCAGCCCAACCGGCAGGGGCAACTATGGCTACACCTTC,CASSPTGRGNYGYTF
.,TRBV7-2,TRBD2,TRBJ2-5,TGTGCCAGCAGCGCTCGGACTAGCGGGGGAGAGACCCAGTACTTC,CASSARTSGGETQYF
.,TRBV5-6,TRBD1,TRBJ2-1,TGTGCCAGCAGCTTCGAGAGGGGGCCGGGGTACAATGAGCAGTTCTTC,CASSFERGPGYNEQFF
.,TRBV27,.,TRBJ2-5,TGTGCCAGCAGTTTCGGGGGTACACCGGAGACCCAGTACTTC,CASSFGGTPETQYF
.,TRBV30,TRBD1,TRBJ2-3,TGTGCCTGGACGAGGGGGCGAGCATACACAGATACGCAGTATTTT,CAWTRGRAYTDTQYF
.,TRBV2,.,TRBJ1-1,TGTGCCAGCAGGGGCCCGGGGGGTGGTGAAGCTTTCTTT,CASRGPGGGEAFF
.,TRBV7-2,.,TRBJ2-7,TGTGCCAGCAGCTTAGGTACAGCCAGTTCCTACGAGCAGTACTTC,CASSLGTASSYEQYF
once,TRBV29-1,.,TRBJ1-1,TGCAGCGGCACGACAGGATTTTCGAACACTGAAGCTTTCTTT,CSGTTGFSNTEAFF
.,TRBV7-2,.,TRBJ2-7,TGTGCCAGCAGCCCCGCGGCCTCCTACGAGCAGTACTTC,CASSPAASYEQYF
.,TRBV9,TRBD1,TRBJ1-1,TGTGCCAGCAGTCAGACAGGGACCTACACTGAAGCTTTCTTT,CASSQTGTYTEAFF
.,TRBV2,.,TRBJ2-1,TGTGCCAGCAGTGAAGCGAGAGGCGGCAATGAGCAGTTCTTC,CASSEARGGNEQFF
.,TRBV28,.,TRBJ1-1,TGTGCCAGCGGGGCGAGTGAAGCTTTCTTT,CASGASEAFF
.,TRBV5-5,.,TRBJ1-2,TGTGCCAGCAGCCCCGAGGGGCGGGGAAAGGTCTATGGCTACACCTTC,CASSPEGRGKVYGYTF
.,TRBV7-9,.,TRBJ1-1,TGTGCCAGCAGCCAAGGGGGGGGGCAGGTTCCCATGAGCACTGAAGCTTTCTTT,CASSQGGGQVPMSTEAFF
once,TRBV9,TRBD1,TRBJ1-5,TGTGCCAGCGGCTTGGGACAGGGGGCTAGTCAGCCCCAGCATTTT,CASGLGQGASQPQHF
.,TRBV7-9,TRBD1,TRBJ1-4,TGTGCCAGCAGCCAGGGGGGCGGAGAAAAACTGTTTTTT,CASSQGGGEKLFF
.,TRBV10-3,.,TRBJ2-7,TGTGCCATTAGCGGCAGCTCCTACGAGCAGTACTTC,CAISGSSYEQYF
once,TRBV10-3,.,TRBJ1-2,TGTGCCATCAGTGAGGGTCAGAACTATGGCTACACCTTC,CAISEGQNYGYTF
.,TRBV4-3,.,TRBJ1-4,TGCGCCAGCAGCCAAGACGGAGGGAGGACTAATGAAAAACTGTTTTTT,CASSQDGGRTNEKLFF
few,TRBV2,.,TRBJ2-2,TGTGCCAGCAGTGGCGGAAGCTATAACACCGGGGAGCTGTTTTTT,CASSGGSYNTGELFF
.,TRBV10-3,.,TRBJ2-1,TGTGCCATCAGTGAGTCGCGAGGGGGTAATGAGCAGTTCTTC,CAISESRGGNEQFF
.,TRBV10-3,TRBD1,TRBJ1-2,TGTGCCATCAGTGATTTTGGTAGGGACAGCTATGGCTACACCTTC,CAISDFGRDSYGYTF
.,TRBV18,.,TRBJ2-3,TGTGCCAGCTCACCACTCGGAGGGACAGATACGCAGTATTTT,CASSPLGGTDTQYF
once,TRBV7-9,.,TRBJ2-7,TGTTCCAGCAGGTCTACAGGGAGCTACGAGCAGTACTTC,CSSRSTGSYEQYF
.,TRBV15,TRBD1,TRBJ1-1,TGTGCCACCAGCATGGACAGGTACGGCACTGAAGCTTTCTTT,CATSMDRYGTEAFF
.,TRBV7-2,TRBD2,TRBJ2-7,TGTGCCAGCAGCCTCGGACTAGCGGGGGGGCCTGGGGAGCAGTACTTC,CASSLGLAGGPGEQYF
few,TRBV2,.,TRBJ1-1,TGTGCCAGCGCGATGAACACTGAAGCTTTCTTT,CASAMNTEAFF
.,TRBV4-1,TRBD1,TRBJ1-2,TGCGCCAGCAGCCAAGAGGGACAGGGGGCGTTCAATGGCTACACCTTC,CASSQEGQGAFNGYTF
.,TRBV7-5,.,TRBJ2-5,TGTGCCAGAAGGTCCGGACTCTTAGAAGTGCCCCAGTACTTC,CARRSGLLEVPQYF
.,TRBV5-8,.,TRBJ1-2,TGTGCCAGCAGCTTTTCGGACTATGGCTACACCTTC,CASSFSDYGYTF
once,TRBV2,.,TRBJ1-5,TGTGCCAGCAGTACCCCGGCAGGGAGCAATCAGCCCCAGCATTTT,CASSTPAGSNQPQHF
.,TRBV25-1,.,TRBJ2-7,TGTGCCAGCAGTGATGCACAATACTACGAGCAGTACTTC,CASSDAQYYEQYF
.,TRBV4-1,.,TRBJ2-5,TGCGCCAGCAGCCAAGAACCAGTCCAAGAGACCCAGTACTTC,CASSQEPVQETQYF
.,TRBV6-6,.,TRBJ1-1,TGTGCCAGCAGTTACTCACCAGGGGTGAACACTGAAGCTTTCTTT,CASSYSPGVNTEAFF
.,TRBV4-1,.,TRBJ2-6,TGTGCCAGCAGCCAGAGGTTTGATGGGGCCAACGTCCTGACTTTC,CASSQRFDGANVLTF
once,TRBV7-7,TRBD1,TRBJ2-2,TGTGCTAGCAGCCCCAGGACAGGGACCGGGGAGCTGTTTTTT,CASSPRTGTGELFF
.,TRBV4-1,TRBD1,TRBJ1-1,TGCGCCAGCAGCCAAGGGGGAAGGACAGGGGTCTCTCGGAAGACTGAAGCTTTCTTT,CASSQGGRTGVSRKTEAFF
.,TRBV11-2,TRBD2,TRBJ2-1,TGTGCCAGCAGCTTAGTGGGTAGCGGGCATCCCAGCTCCTACAATGAGCAGTTCTTC,CASSLVGSGHPSSYNEQFF
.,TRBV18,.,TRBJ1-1,TGTGCCAGCTCACCGACTGACAGTTACACTGAAGCTTTCTTT,CASSPTDSYTEAFF
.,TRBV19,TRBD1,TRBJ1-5,TGTGCCAGTAGTATCCAGGGGGACAATCAGCCCCAGCATTTT,CASSIQGDNQPQHF
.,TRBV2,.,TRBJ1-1,TGTGCCAGCTCGGGGGGTGGGCCTGAAGCTTTCTTT,CASSGGGPEAFF
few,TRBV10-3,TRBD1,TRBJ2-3,TGTGCCATCAGCACCACGCGACAGGGGGTGACAGATACGCAGTATTTT,CAISTTRQGVTDTQYF
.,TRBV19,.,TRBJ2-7,TGTGCCAGTGGGGCGGGCAGGGGCCAGAGCTCCTACGAGCAGTACTTC,CASGAGRGQSSYEQYF